Below, 27 T cell receptor beta chains from the same sample are listed, as sequenced in a study of T-cell memory formation after mild COVID-19. TCRdb reprocessed the 5' RACE reads with MiXCR, giving one entry per CDR3 protein. Here the sample spans under 300,000 distinct CDR3 sequences, under 20% being singletons. Specimen: PBMCs or a T cell subset sorted from them (not recorded which). The origin of the receptors is a man younger than 35 who had mild COVID-19 (a few samples of this study predate the infection). Cell type and time point are not known.

The chain is built from TRBV5-5 and TRBJ1-3; the D is unclear. With 1 base removed from V and 4 bases from J, the gap between germline ends came to 12 bases. The CDR3 covers 15 residues. From germline, CDR1 is SGHKS and CDR2 YYEKEE (reference sequence). The CDR3 region is CASSLIRSMGNTIYF. CDR3 nucleotide sequence: TGTGCCAGCAGCTTGATTCGCTCCATGGGAAACACCATATATTTT. Full variable domain (outside the CDR3, taken from reference TRBV5-5 and TRBJ1-3): DAGVTQSPTHLIKTRGQQVTLRCSPISGHKSVSWYQQVLGQGPQFIFQYYEKEERGRGNFPDRFSARQFPNYSSELNVNALLLGDSALYLCASSLIRSMGNTIYFGEGSWLTVV.

The rearrangement joins TRBV29-1 to TRBJ2-2; possible D gene TRBD2, 7 bases. Trimming cost V 7 bases and J 4 bases, with 13 bases left between them. In germline, CDR1 is SQVTM, CDR2 ANQGSEA. The CDR3 has 13 residues. The CDR3 DNA reads TGCAGCGCCCGGGGGGCAGCCACCGGGGAGCTGTTTTTT. Protein sequence: CSARGAATGELFF.

There are a few counts of this clonotype. This chain connects TRBV7-9 to TRBJ2-5; 7 bases line up with TRBD1. The CDR3 runs 14 residues. The V gene's germline CDR1 is SEHNR and CDR2 FQNEAQ (reference sequence). Trimming cost V 4 bases and J 3 bases; bases outside gene matches: 5. Written as DNA, the CDR3 is TGTGCCAGCAGCTCAACCGGACAGGAAGAGACCCAGTACTTC. It encodes CASSSTGQEETQYF.

This clonotype was recorded a few times. The chain combines TRBV12-3 or TRBV12-4 with TRBJ2-1, with 13 positions matching TRBD2. This CDR3 region has 13 residues. Trimming cost V 1 base and J 12 bases; bases outside gene matches: 0. The CDR3 region has the DNA TGTGCCAGCAGTTTAGGGACTAGCGGGGGGCAGTTCTTC. It codes for CASSLGTSGGQFF.

In regard to this clonotype: Sequence at one end of the junction differs from germline and may be a read error. V is TRBV29-1 and J is TRBJ2-5; TRBD2 matches 8 bases. CDR1 is SQVTM and CDR2 is ANQGSEA in the germline V gene. The CDR3 is 10 amino acids. CDR3 amino acids: CSVEAGGRSF. In DNA, the CDR3 is TGCAGCGTTGAGGCGGGGGGTAGGTCCTTC.

V is TRBV12-3 or TRBV12-4 and J is TRBJ2-3; the D gene is possibly TRBD1 (7 bases). V gave up 4 bases and J gave up 0 bases, with 14 bases separating them. The CDR3 covers 16 residues. CDR3 in amino acids: CASSSRQGGSTDTQYF. CDR3 bases: TGTGCCAGCAGTTCAAGACAGGGAGGAAGCACAGATACGCAGTATTTT.

The genes are TRBV20-1 and TRBJ2-3; D remains unclear. V was clipped by 6 bases and J by 2 bases, with 15 bases between them. Germline CDR1 DFQATT, CDR2 SNEGSKA (reference sequence). CDR3 length: 14 amino acids. CDR3 region: CSAARAVITDTQYF. The CDR3, as DNA: TGCAGTGCCGCTAGGGCGGTAATCACAGATACGCAGTATTTT.

This clonotype was observed a handful of times. The chain has TRBV6-2 or TRBV6-3 and TRBJ1-1; weak D call: TRBD1 (5 bases). Germline V gives CDR1 MNHEY, CDR2 SVGEGT. Trimming took off 2 bases at V and 1 base at J, with 8 bases between the two ends. The CDR3 is 14 amino acids. The CDR3 is CASSYRGRNTEAFF. The DNA of the CDR3 is TGTGCCAGCAGTTACCGGGGGAGGAACACTGAAGCTTTCTTT.

A few counts support this clonotype. The chain couples TRBV2 to TRBJ2-1; no definite D call. CDR3 length: 12 amino acids. With 4 bases removed from V and 15 bases from J, the gap between germline ends came to 16 bases. Germline lookup yields CDR1 SNHLY and CDR2 FYNNEI. The CDR3 coding sequence is TGTGCCAGCAGTGTCTTGGGTCACCGTCCGTTCTTC. Its translation: CASSVLGHRPFF.

This clonotype was seen many times. This sequence joins TRBV27 and TRBJ2-3; 10 nucleotides agree with TRBD2. Germline assignment: CDR1 MNHEY and CDR2 SMNVEV (reference sequence). The CDR3 is 16 amino acids. V was clipped by 2 bases and J by 6 bases; unmatched bases: 8. For the CDR3, the DNA is TGTGCCAGCAGTTTAGACCCAGCGGGGGGGCCCGATACGCAGTATTTT. The encoded protein is CASSLDPAGGPDTQYF.

V and J are TRBV18 and TRBJ2-2; D is possibly TRBD1 (5 bases). The V and J ends lost 0 bases and 5 bases respectively, with 7 bases between them. This CDR3 is built from 14 residues. CDR1 is KGHSH, CDR2 LQKENI, per germline. The CDR3 protein is CASSPPRQTGELFF. CDR3 bases: TGTGCCAGCTCACCACCTCGACAGACCGGGGAGCTGTTTTTT. Full variable domain (missing parts from reference TRBV18 and TRBJ2-2): NAGVMQNPRHLVRRRGQEARLRCSPMKGHSHVYWYRQLPEEGLKFMVYLQKENIIDESGMPKERFSAEFPKEGPSILRIQQVVRGDSAAYFCASSPPRQTGELFFGEGSRLTVL.

This clonotype was counted between two and nine times. V and J are TRBV9 and TRBJ1-2; TRBD1 matches at 7 bases. Germline V gene sequence: CDR1 SGDLS, CDR2 YYNGEE. The CDR3 extends over 14 amino acids. V gave up 4 bases and J gave up 4 bases; unmatched junction bases: 7. CDR3 amino acids: CASSRDSGPYGYTF. In nucleotides, the CDR3 is TGTGCCAGCAGCAGGGACAGCGGACCCTATGGCTACACCTTC. Full variable domain (missing parts from reference TRBV9 and TRBJ1-2): DSGVTQTPKHLITATGQRVTLRCSPRSGDLSVYWYQQSLDQGLQFLIQYYNGEERAKGNILERFSAQQFPDLHSELNLSSLELGDSALYFCASSRDSGPYGYTFGSGTRLTVV.

There are a few counts of this clonotype. The chain recombines TRBV7-9 with TRBJ1-5, with 7 bases identical to TRBD1. V lost 3 bases, J lost 2 bases, and 4 bases stayed unmatched. This CDR3 has 15 residues. Germline V gives CDR1 SEHNR, CDR2 FQNEAQ (reference sequence). The CDR3: CASSFRQGGNQPQHF. CDR3 coding DNA: TGTGCCAGCAGCTTTCGACAGGGAGGCAATCAGCCCCAGCATTTT.

This clonotype was seen a few times. The chain joins TRBV29-1 to TRBJ2-7; tentative D call: TRBD1 (6 bases). Trimming took off 4 bases at V and 0 bases at J, with 19 bases between the two ends. Looked up from germline, CDR1 is SQVTM and CDR2 is ANQGSEA. The length of the CDR3 is 16 residues. CDR3 region: CSVVPYWGHLSYEQYV. CDR3 nucleotide sequence: TGCAGCGTTGTCCCCTACTGGGGACACCTCTCCTACGAGCAGTACGTC.

V is TRBV7-3 and J is TRBJ1-1, with D possibly being TRBD1 (5 bases). The CDR3 is 16 amino acids. With 5 bases removed from V and 4 bases from J, the gap between germline ends came to 20 bases. Germline CDR1 SGHTA, CDR2 FQGTGA. The CDR3 is CASSPRDSGVVTEAFF. As DNA, the CDR3 is TGTGCCAGCAGCCCTCGGGATTCGGGGGTAGTCACTGAAGCTTTCTTT.

This clonotype was detected only a few times. This chain uses TRBV10-1 with TRBJ2-7; D is perhaps TRBD2 (6 bases). With 3 bases removed from V and 3 bases from J, the gap between germline ends came to 12 bases. Per germline, CDR1 WNHNN and CDR2 SYGVQD (reference sequence). The CDR3 has 14 residues. This CDR3 reads CASSDSGGRYEQYF. The DNA for the CDR3 is TGCGCCAGCAGTGACTCCGGGGGACGCTACGAGCAGTACTTC.

The rearrangement joins TRBV11-3 to TRBJ2-3; D perhaps matches TRBD1 (5 bases). Germline lookup yields CDR1 SGHNT and CDR2 YENEEA. This CDR3 comprises 14 residues. With 1 base removed from V and 6 bases from J, the gap between germline ends came to 11 bases. This CDR3 reads CASSLAGAKDTQYF. The CDR3 DNA reads TGTGCCAGCAGCTTAGCTGGGGCTAAGGATACGCAGTATTTT. Filled out from reference TRBV11-3 and TRBJ2-3, the complete variable domain reads EAGVVQSPRYKIIEKKQPVAFWCNPISGHNTLYWYLQNLGQGPELLIRYENEEAVDDSQLPKDRFSAERLKGVDSTLKIQPAELGDSAVYLCASSLAGAKDTQYFGPGTRLTVL.

This clonotype was counted between two and nine times. This chain links TRBV20-1 with TRBJ2-3; TRBD2 aligns across 9 bases. Germline V lookup: CDR1 DFQATT, CDR2 SNEGSKA (reference sequence). There are 13 residues in the CDR3. With 4 bases clipped from V and 1 base from J, the junction kept 0 bases outside the gene matches. The CDR3 DNA follows: TGCAGTGCTATAGCGGGGGGCACAGATACGCAGTATTTT. This encodes CSAIAGGTDTQYF.

This clonotype turned up a few times. V and J are TRBV6-5 and TRBJ1-3; D gene unclear. V shed 5 bases and J shed 0 bases, with 5 bases lying between them. Germline CDR1 reads MNHEY; CDR2 reads SVGAGI. This CDR3 comprises 13 residues. This CDR3 is CASSRFSGNTIYF. As DNA, the CDR3 is TGTGCCAGCAGTAGATTCTCTGGAAACACCATATATTTT.

V and J are TRBV21-1 and TRBJ2-7; TRBD2 is the table's D call, not checked against the DNA. TRBV21-1 is described as a pseudogene. The CDR3 is made up of 19 amino acids. For the CDR3, the DNA is TGTGCCAGCGCCCAACCCCGGTCCAGCGGGGGGCAGAGCTCCTACGAGCAGTACGTC. Amino acid sequence: CASAQPRSSGGQSSYEQYV.

This clonotype was picked up a small number of times. The chain recombines TRBV7-3 with TRBJ2-3; D gene ambiguous. Between the trimmed V and J ends, which lost 0 bases and 6 bases, there was a span of 7 bases. CDR1 is SGHTA, CDR2 FQGTGA, per germline. The CDR3 length is 13 residues. CDR3 sequence (DNA): TGTGCCAGCAGCTTAACGTTACCGGATACGCAGTATTTT. It is translated as CASSLTLPDTQYF.

This clonotype showed up just a few times. The chain combines TRBV9 with TRBJ1-6, with a weak D call TRBD1 (5 bases). CDR3 length equals 15 residues. Per germline, CDR1 SGDLS and CDR2 YYNGEE. Between the trimmed V and J ends, which lost 0 bases and 8 bases, there was a span of 12 bases. CDR3 region: CASSVEGRRDSPLHF. CDR3 DNA: TGTGCCAGCAGCGTAGAGGGGAGGAGGGATTCACCCCTCCACTTT.

This clonotype came up a few times. V and J are TRBV20-1 and TRBJ2-7; D gene uncertain. Deletions cut 2 bases from V and 1 base from J, with 6 bases between. Looked up from germline, CDR1 is DFQATT and CDR2 is SNEGSKA (reference sequence). The CDR3 extends over 12 amino acids. This CDR3 is CSARQDSYEQYV. The CDR3 DNA reads TGCAGTGCTAGACAGGATTCCTACGAGCAGTACGTC.

CDR3 sequence: CAWSVEAVYQPQHF. Here the CDR3 DNA reads TGTGCCTGGAGTGTGGAGGCCGTCTATCAGCCCCAGCATTTT. The chain has TRBV30 and TRBJ1-5; D call uncertain. Trimming took off 0 bases at V and 5 bases at J, with 11 bases between the two ends. The CDR3 loop spans 14 amino acids. Germline V gene lookup returns CDR1 GTSNPN and CDR2 SVGIG (reference sequence).

This rearrangement joins TRBV29-1 to TRBJ1-1; D not certain. This CDR3 is built from 11 residues. V dropped 6 bases and J dropped 5 bases, with 10 bases sitting between them. The germline CDR1 and CDR2 sequences are SQVTM and ANQGSEA. The CDR3 here is CSVPEETEAFF. The CDR3 DNA follows: TGCAGCGTCCCTGAGGAGACTGAAGCTTTCTTT. The complete variable domain, with remaining parts taken from reference TRBV29-1 and TRBJ1-1, reads SAVISQKPSRDICQRGTSLTIQCQVDSQVTMMFWYRQQPGQSLTLIATANQGSEATYESGFVIDKFPISRPNLTFSTLTVSNMSPEDSSIYLCSVPEETEAFFGQGTRLTVV.

The chain uses TRBV12-3 or TRBV12-4 and TRBJ2-5, with D tentatively TRBD1 or TRBD2 (5 bases each). The CDR3 length is 15 residues. The ends were cut back, 7 bases at V and 5 bases at J, with 20 bases in the middle. The CDR3 DNA is TGTGCCAGCACTAGAAGGGGCCTAGCCGACGAGACCCAGTACTTC. Translated, it gives CASTRRGLADETQYF.

A few counts support this clonotype. The chain combines TRBV5-5 with TRBJ2-7; TRBD1 aligns across 9 bases. V was clipped by 1 base and J by 6 bases; unmatched bases: 2. CDR3 length: 13 amino acids. The germline V gene encodes CDR1 SGHKS and CDR2 YYEKEE (reference sequence). This CDR3 is CASSLTGGGEQYV. The CDR3 nucleotides are TGTGCCAGCAGCTTGACAGGGGGCGGCGAGCAGTACGTC.